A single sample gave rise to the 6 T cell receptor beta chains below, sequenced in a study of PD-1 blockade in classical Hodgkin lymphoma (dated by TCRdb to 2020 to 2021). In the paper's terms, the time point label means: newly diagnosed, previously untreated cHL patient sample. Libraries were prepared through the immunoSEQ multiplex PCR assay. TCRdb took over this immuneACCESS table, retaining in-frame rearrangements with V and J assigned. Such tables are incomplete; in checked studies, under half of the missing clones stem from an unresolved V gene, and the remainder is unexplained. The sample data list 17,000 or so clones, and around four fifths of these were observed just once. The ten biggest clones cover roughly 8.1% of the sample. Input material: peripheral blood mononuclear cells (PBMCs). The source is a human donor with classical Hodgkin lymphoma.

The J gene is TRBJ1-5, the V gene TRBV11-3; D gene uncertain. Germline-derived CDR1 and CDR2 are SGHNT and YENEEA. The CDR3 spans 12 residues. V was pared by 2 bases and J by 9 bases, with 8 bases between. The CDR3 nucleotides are TGTGCCAGCAGCTTATCAATCCGGCCCCAGCATTTT. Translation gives CASSLSIRPQHF.

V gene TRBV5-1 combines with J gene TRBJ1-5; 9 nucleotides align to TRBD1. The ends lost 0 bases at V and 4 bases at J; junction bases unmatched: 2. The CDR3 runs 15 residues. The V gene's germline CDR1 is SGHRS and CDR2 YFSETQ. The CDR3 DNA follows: TGCGCCAGCAGCTTGGGACAGGGGGGAAATCAGCCCCAGCATTTT. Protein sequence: CASSLGQGGNQPQHF.

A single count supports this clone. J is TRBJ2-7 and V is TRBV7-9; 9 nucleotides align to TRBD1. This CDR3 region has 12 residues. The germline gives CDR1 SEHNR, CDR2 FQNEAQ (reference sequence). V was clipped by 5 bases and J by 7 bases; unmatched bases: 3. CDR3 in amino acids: CASSRTGVEQYF. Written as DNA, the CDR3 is TGTGCCAGCAGCAGGACAGGGGTTGAGCAGTACTTC. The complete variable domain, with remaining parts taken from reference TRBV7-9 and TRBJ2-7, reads DTGVSQNPRHKITKRGQNVTFRCDPISEHNRLYWYRQTLGQGPEFLTYFQNEAQLEKSRLLSDRFSAERPKGSFSTLEIQRTEQGDSAMYLCASSRTGVEQYFGPGTRLTVT.

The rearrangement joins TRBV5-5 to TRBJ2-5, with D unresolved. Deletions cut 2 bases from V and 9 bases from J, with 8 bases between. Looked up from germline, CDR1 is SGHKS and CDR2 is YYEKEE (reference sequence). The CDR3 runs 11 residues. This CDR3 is CASSFLTAQYF. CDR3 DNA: TGTGCCAGCAGCTTCCTGACGGCCCAGTACTTC.

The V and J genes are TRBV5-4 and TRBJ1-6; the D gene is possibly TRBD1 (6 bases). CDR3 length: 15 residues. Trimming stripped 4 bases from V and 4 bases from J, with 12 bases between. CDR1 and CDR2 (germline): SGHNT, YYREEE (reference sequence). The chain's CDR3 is CASSPGTNYNSPLHF. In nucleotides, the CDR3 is TGTGCCAGCAGCCCCGGGACAAATTATAATTCACCCCTCCACTTT.

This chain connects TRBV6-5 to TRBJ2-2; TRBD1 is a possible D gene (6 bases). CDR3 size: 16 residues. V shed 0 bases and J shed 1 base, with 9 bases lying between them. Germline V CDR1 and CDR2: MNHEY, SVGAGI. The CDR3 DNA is TGTGCCAGCAGTTACTCGAGCAGGGGGAACACCGGGGAGCTGTTTTTT. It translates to CASSYSSRGNTGELFF.